This TCR beta chain derives from a study of T cells expressing NK-cell markers. In the study overall: HCMV seropositivity characterized most of the eight sequenced donors, and seronegativity one.

Points from the study as a whole: These same clonotypes (in four donors) also led the CD3+CD56-NKG2C+ fraction.

Turning to this clonotype: Antigen unknown.

Germline loops: CDR1 SGHTA, CDR2 FQGNSA. The CDR3 runs 14 residues. Making the TCR beta cDNA relied on 5'RACE template switching with UMIs. TCRdb re-analyzed the 5' RACE reads; it lists each CDR3 protein once, without DNA. In total, the table holds some 450,000 distinct CDR3 sequences. V usage is TRBV7-2 and J usage is TRBJ1-4; the D call from TCRdb, TRBD1, cannot be confirmed without DNA. The origin of this receptor is a woman between 18 and 70 years old in good health. The specimen was blood T cells: a sorted CD56 or NKG2C T cell subset, CD4+ or CD8+ T cells, or bulk PBMC T cells (not recorded which). This CDR3 is CASSPMGAGEKLFF.